Shown below are 30 T cell receptor beta chains from a single sample sequenced in a study of shared clonotypes between healthy human individuals. In the naive CD8 group, cells lacked CD45RO and were positively selected for CCR7, so terminally differentiated effector memory CD45RA+ cells were left out. TCRdb keeps only in-frame clones here, not all; method: immunoSEQ multiplex PCR. The sample carries about 2.2 million clones, around 95% recorded once. The sequenced sample was naive CD8+ T cells from PBMCs. All receptors derive from a man aged 18 to 35 in good health. Some clones in this sample may be carry-over from other donors' samples.

The chain recombines TRBV5-3 with TRBJ2-7; 7 bases line up with TRBD1. TRBV5-3 is an open reading frame whose function is uncertain. The CDR3 is 18 amino acids. The J segment lost 4 bases and the V segment lost 3 bases, leaving 19 bases of the junction unmatched. CDR3 coding DNA: TGTGCCAGAAGCTCGGGAAGGGGACAGCACCACGCACGTTACGAGCAGTACTTC. Residues: CARSSGRGQHHARYEQYF.

The chain couples TRBV7-2 to TRBJ2-1, with D unclear. Germline-derived CDR1 and CDR2 are SGHTA and FQGNSA. With 5 bases removed from V and 3 bases from J, the gap between germline ends came to 11 bases. CDR3 length: 14 residues. This CDR3 is CASSPRGIYNEQFF. CDR3 bases: TGTGCCAGCAGCCCCCGTGGTATCTACAATGAGCAGTTCTTC.

With respect to this clone: Distinct nucleotide sequences in the sample also encode this CDR3. V usage is TRBV27 and J usage is TRBJ2-7; no reliable D call. The CDR3 extends over 13 amino acids. Germline values: CDR1 MNHEY, CDR2 SMNVEV (reference sequence). V was cut by 3 bases and J by 1 base, with 7 bases left in between. Written as DNA, the CDR3 is TGTGCCAGCAGTTTGGGATTGTCCTACGAGCAGTACTTC. As protein: CASSLGLSYEQYF.

This chain joins TRBV5-6 and TRBJ2-5; a possible D gene is TRBD1 (6 bases). Germline CDR1 SGHDT, CDR2 YYEEEE. CDR3 length: 14 amino acids. V lost 4 bases, J lost 5 bases, and 15 bases lay in between. The CDR3 region is CASSLQGYRETQYF. The DNA of the CDR3 is TGTGCCAGCAGCCTACAGGGTTATAGGGAGACCCAGTACTTC.

The chain combines TRBV7-9 with TRBJ2-3, with 7 bases matching TRBD2. The ends lost 5 bases at V and 5 bases at J; junction bases unmatched: 10. Germline V lookup: CDR1 SEHNR, CDR2 FQNEAQ (reference sequence). This CDR3 region has 15 residues. DNA for the CDR3: TGTGCCAGCAGCGATAGAGCGGGAAGGGTAGATACGCAGTATTTT. Translation gives CASSDRAGRVDTQYF. Together with reference TRBV7-9 and TRBJ2-3, the CDR3 gives the full variable domain: DTGVSQNPRHKITKRGQNVTFRCDPISEHNRLYWYRQTLGQGPEFLTYFQNEAQLEKSRLLSDRFSAERPKGSFSTLEIQRTEQGDSAMYLCASSDRAGRVDTQYFGPGTRLTVL.

The V gene is TRBV11-1, the J gene TRBJ2-5; no definite D call. Germline-derived CDR1 and CDR2 are SGHAT and FQDESV (reference sequence). This CDR3 region has 14 residues. Trimming cost V 4 bases and J 4 bases, with 13 bases left between them. Here the CDR3 reads CASSWFDSRETQYF. The DNA of the CDR3 is TGTGCCAGCAGCTGGTTTGATAGCCGAGAGACCCAGTACTTC.

The V gene is TRBV15, the J gene TRBJ2-2, with 9 positions matching TRBD1. The CDR3 is 16 residues long. V was clipped by 3 bases and J by 4 bases; unmatched bases: 6. Germline CDR1 and CDR2: LNHNV and YYDKDF (reference sequence). The CDR3 reads CATSSTGGVGTGELFF. The CDR3 DNA sequence: TGTGCCACCAGCAGCACAGGGGGCGTGGGCACCGGGGAGCTGTTTTTT.

V gene TRBV6-5 combines with J gene TRBJ2-2, with D unresolved. Looked up from germline, CDR1 is MNHEY and CDR2 is SVGAGI. V lost 1 base and J 5 bases, leaving 11 bases between the germline ends. CDR3 length equals 15 residues. Here the CDR3 reads CASSYYPLATGELFF. The CDR3 DNA reads as TGTGCCAGCAGTTACTATCCGTTAGCAACCGGGGAGCTGTTTTTT.

V and J are TRBV10-2 and TRBJ2-5; 8 positions agree with TRBD1. Trimming took 6 bases from V and 5 from J; bases not matched to a gene: 5. Germline-derived CDR1 and CDR2 are WSHSY and SAAADI. The CDR3 sequence is 13 residues long. CDR3 coding DNA: TGCGCCAGCAGGGACAGGGTAGGGGAGACCCAGTACTTC. Protein sequence: CASRDRVGETQYF.

This clone was picked up one time. The gene calls are TRBV6-1 and TRBJ2-5; TRBD2 is a possible D gene (6 bases). Trimming took off 8 bases at V and 0 bases at J, with 13 bases between the two ends. CDR1 is MNHNS and CDR2 is SASEGT in the germline V gene. This CDR3 comprises 14 residues. The CDR3 reads CASVQLAYQETQYF. In nucleotides, the CDR3 is TGTGCCAGCGTCCAACTAGCCTACCAAGAGACCCAGTACTTC.

The chain combines TRBV7-8 with TRBJ2-7, with D tentatively TRBD1 (6 bases). V shed 1 base and J shed 4 bases, with 17 bases lying between them. The CDR3 sequence is 16 residues long. Germline CDR1 is SGHVS and CDR2 is FQNEAQ. CDR3 loop: CASSLDARGVPYEQYF. CDR3 DNA sequence: TGTGCCAGCAGCTTAGATGCCAGGGGCGTCCCTTACGAGCAGTACTTC.

Comments on this clone: Other DNA sequences in this sample translate to the same CDR3. The rearrangement uses TRBV10-3 and TRBJ1-1; D gene ambiguous. Trimming pared 1 base from V and 2 bases from J, leaving 2 bases between. CDR3 length equals 12 residues. Germline loops: CDR1 ENHRY, CDR2 SYGVKD. The CDR3 region is CAISEFNTEAFF. For the CDR3, the DNA is TGTGCCATCAGTGAGTTTAACACTGAAGCTTTCTTT.

This sequence joins TRBV7-9 and TRBJ1-6; no definite D call. The V gene lost 4 bases and the J gene lost 7 bases, with 11 bases spanning the gap. The CDR3 covers 14 residues. Germline CDR1 reads SEHNR; CDR2 reads FQNEAQ (reference sequence). CDR3: CASSSTLRNSPLHF. The DNA for the CDR3 is TGTGCCAGCAGCTCCACCCTGCGGAATTCACCCCTCCACTTT. The whole variable domain, filled in from reference TRBV7-9 and TRBJ1-6, reads DTGVSQNPRHKITKRGQNVTFRCDPISEHNRLYWYRQTLGQGPEFLTYFQNEAQLEKSRLLSDRFSAERPKGSFSTLEIQRTEQGDSAMYLCASSSTLRNSPLHFGNGTRLTVT.

About this clone itself: The identical CDR3 is also encoded by other nucleotide sequences in the sample. The V and J genes are TRBV6-6 and TRBJ2-7; no reliable D call. The ends were cut back, 2 bases at V and 2 bases at J, with 4 bases in the middle. Germline loops: CDR1 MNHNY, CDR2 SVGAGI (reference sequence). This CDR3 is 12 amino acids long. The CDR3 loop reads CASSYRTYEQYF. The DNA for the CDR3 is TGTGCCAGCAGTTACCGGACCTACGAGCAGTACTTC.

CDR3 amino acids: CASSQLTGTGGPRRWEQYF. CDR3 coding DNA: TGTGCCAGCAGCCAATTGACCGGGACAGGGGGCCCAAGGAGGTGGGAGCAGTACTTC. The V call is TRBV4-2, the J call TRBJ2-7; 12 positions match TRBD1. Germline CDR1 reads LGHNA; CDR2 reads YNFKEQ. The CDR3 has 19 residues. V was clipped by 2 bases and J by 7 bases; unmatched bases: 18.

The rearrangement links TRBV28 to TRBJ2-7; 7 bases are shared with TRBD1. Germline V lookup: CDR1 MDHEN, CDR2 SYDVKM. CDR3 length equals 15 residues. The V gene end was trimmed by 2 bases and the J gene end by 3 bases; junction bases not matched to a gene: 7. CDR3 in amino acids: CASSLPPGQFYEQYF. The CDR3 nucleotides read TGTGCCAGCAGTTTACCCCCGGGACAGTTCTACGAGCAGTACTTC.

The V call is TRBV19, the J call TRBJ2-4; TRBD1 agrees at 11 bases. CDR1 is LNHDA, CDR2 SQIVND, per germline (reference sequence). V shed 5 bases, J shed 5 bases, and the junction held 5 bases outside the gene matches. The CDR3 contains 15 residues. The CDR3 loop is CASSRGQGGENIQYF. The CDR3 nucleotides are TGTGCCAGTAGTCGGGGACAGGGGGGCGAAAACATTCAGTACTTC.

The chain employs TRBV4-1 and TRBJ2-2; TRBD1 matches 9 bases. In germline, CDR1 is MGHRA, CDR2 YSYEKL. The CDR3 covers 18 residues. Germline trimming cut 4 bases from V and 1 base from J; bases unmatched to any gene: 10. The CDR3 DNA sequence: TGCGCCAGCAGCCTTCCACGGGGGACAGGGCTGAACACCGGGGAGCTGTTTTTT. It encodes CASSLPRGTGLNTGELFF.

Worth noting for this clone: The sample carries other DNA sequences with the same CDR3. The CDR3 here is CASSVGTGPEQYF. DNA for the CDR3: TGTGCCAGCAGCGTTGGGACAGGTCCAGAGCAGTACTTC. The chain couples TRBV9 to TRBJ2-7; TRBD1 agrees at 8 bases. Losses at the gene ends were 2 bases for V and 7 bases for J; bases not matched to a gene: 5. In germline, CDR1 is SGDLS, CDR2 YYNGEE. This CDR3 region has 13 residues.

The gene calls are TRBV19 and TRBJ2-7, with a weak D call TRBD1 (5 bases). With 3 bases removed from V and 5 bases from J, the gap between germline ends came to 17 bases. The CDR3 loop spans 15 amino acids. In germline, CDR1 is LNHDA, CDR2 SQIVND (reference sequence). CDR3 sequence (DNA): TGTGCCAGTAGTATCAGCAGGGTTAGTTGGAACGAGCAGTACTTC. It is translated as CASSISRVSWNEQYF.

J is TRBJ2-1 and V is TRBV18, with 9 positions matching TRBD2. This CDR3 is 17 amino acids long. Germline CDR1 is KGHSH and CDR2 is LQKENI. V lost 5 bases to trimming and J lost 4 bases; unmatched junction nucleotides: 12. CDR3 in amino acids: CASSTTPGTSLYNEQFF. The CDR3 region has the DNA TGTGCCAGCTCAACGACTCCCGGGACTAGCTTATACAATGAGCAGTTCTTC. Using reference TRBV18 and TRBJ2-1 for the parts outside the CDR3, the full variable domain is NAGVMQNPRHLVRRRGQEARLRCSPMKGHSHVYWYRQLPEEGLKFMVYLQKENIIDESGMPKERFSAEFPKEGPSILRIQQVVRGDSAAYFCASSTTPGTSLYNEQFFGPGTRLTVL.

The rearrangement uses TRBV12-5 and TRBJ2-1; TRBD2 matches at 9 bases. This CDR3 comprises 16 residues. V lost 5 bases to trimming and J lost 2 bases; unmatched junction nucleotides: 7. CDR1 is LGHNT, CDR2 FRNRAP, per germline. In DNA form, the CDR3 reads TGTGCTAGTGGTCGAGGGACTAGCCTAGCCTACAATGAGCAGTTCTTC. This codes for CASGRGTSLAYNEQFF.

The V gene is TRBV7-8, the J gene TRBJ2-7; D gene ambiguous. With 2 bases removed from V and 2 bases from J, the gap between germline ends came to 7 bases. CDR1 and CDR2 (germline): SGHVS, FQNEAQ. The CDR3 length is 13 residues. The CDR3 sequence is CASSLPQTYEQYF. The CDR3, as DNA: TGTGCCAGCAGCTTACCCCAGACCTACGAGCAGTACTTC.

This sequence joins TRBV21-1 and TRBJ2-2; the D call of TRBD2 is as the table states it, not checked on the DNA. TRBV21-1 has pseudogene status. The CDR3 contains 18 residues. As DNA, the CDR3 is TGTGCCAGCAGCAAACTCGGTCGGCGGGGATCTTCGGGCGGGGAGCTGTTTTTT. It specifies CASSKLGRRGSSGGELFF.

The rearrangement links TRBV28 to TRBJ1-2, with a weak D call TRBD1 (5 bases). Trimming took off 3 bases at V and 8 bases at J, with 19 bases between the two ends. This CDR3 is 15 amino acids long. Germline CDR1 is MDHEN and CDR2 is SYDVKM. The CDR3 spells CASSFRGLRGGGYTF. The CDR3, as DNA: TGTGCCAGCAGTTTTCGGGGACTCCGGGGTGGAGGCTACACCTTC.

The rearrangement uses TRBV9 and TRBJ1-4, with D tentatively TRBD1 (5 bases). The V and J ends lost 3 bases and 0 bases respectively, with 9 bases between them. Germline V gene data show CDR1 as SGDLS and CDR2 as YYNGEE. The CDR3 loop spans 15 amino acids. The CDR3 coding sequence is TGTGCCAGCAGCGGGGACGGAACAACTAATGAAAAACTGTTTTTT. Translating it yields CASSGDGTTNEKLFF.

The gene calls are TRBV5-1 and TRBJ2-7; D perhaps matches TRBD2 (6 bases). This CDR3 comprises 14 residues. Germline V CDR1 and CDR2: SGHRS, YFSETQ. V was cut by 8 bases and J by 3 bases, with 18 bases left in between. The CDR3: CARMKRGTFYEQYF. The CDR3 DNA reads as TGCGCCAGGATGAAACGGGGGACTTTCTACGAGCAGTACTTC.

The rearrangement links TRBV28 to TRBJ2-5; TRBD1 matches at 7 bases. Germline V gene lookup returns CDR1 MDHEN and CDR2 SYDVKM. This CDR3 comprises 13 residues. The V gene end was trimmed by 6 bases and the J gene end by 5 bases; junction bases not matched to a gene: 6. Here the CDR3 reads CASRVEGAETQYF. The CDR3 nucleotides read TGTGCCAGCAGGGTTGAGGGGGCGGAGACCCAGTACTTC.

The rearrangement links TRBV13 to TRBJ2-1; D unresolved. The germline gives CDR1 PRHDT, CDR2 FYEKMQ (reference sequence). The CDR3 runs 12 residues. V lost 5 bases, J lost 9 bases, and 11 bases lay in between. The DNA for the CDR3 is TGTGCCAGCAGCGCTTTAGGAAGTGAGCAGTTCTTC. It is translated as CASSALGSEQFF.

The V and J genes are TRBV9 and TRBJ2-1; 13 positions agree with TRBD2. Germline CDR1 reads SGDLS; CDR2 reads YYNGEE. The CDR3 contains 17 residues. The J segment lost 8 bases and the V segment lost 1 base, leaving 9 bases of the junction unmatched. The CDR3 nucleotides are TGTGCCAGCAGCGTAAGAGGACTAGCGGGAGTTGGGGATGAGCAGTTCTTC. Amino acids: CASSVRGLAGVGDEQFF.